Below, 6 T cell receptor beta chains from the same sample are listed, as sequenced in a study of cytomegalovirus exposure and HLA in healthy donors. PCR employed 60 Vbeta and 13 Jbeta primers. TCRdb's table, derived via immunoSEQ multiplex PCR, lists solely in-frame clones and lacks some. The repertoire has 110,000 or so clones, roughly 80% of them found once; the top ten carry 6.5% to 7%. Sequencing input: PBMCs. These TCRs come from a man aged 25-40 years in good health and CMV-seropositive.

J is TRBJ2-2 and V is TRBV11-2; 10 bases map to TRBD2. V gave up 3 bases and J gave up 2 bases; unmatched junction bases: 6. The CDR3 loop spans 17 amino acids. Germline V CDR1 and CDR2: SGHAT, FQNNGV. Here the CDR3 DNA reads TGTGCCAGCAGCTTCTTAGCGGGGGGACATAACACCGGGGAGCTGTTTTTT. Amino acid sequence: CASSFLAGGHNTGELFF.

The chain joins TRBV28 to TRBJ1-5, with a possible D match to TRBD1 (6 bases). Trimming removed 7 bases from V and 6 bases from J, with 19 bases in between. This CDR3 spans 15 amino acids. The V gene's germline CDR1 is MDHEN and CDR2 SYDVKM. The CDR3 DNA sequence: TGTGCCAGCACCCCCACGGGGGGGCGTAGTCAGCCCCAGCATTTT. Its protein product is CASTPTGGRSQPQHF.

The chain uses TRBV25-1 and TRBJ1-2; D not resolved. V was shortened by 1 base and J by 7 bases, with 10 bases between the two germline ends. The CDR3 runs to 13 residues. Germline loops: CDR1 MGHDK, CDR2 SYGVNS. The CDR3 spells CASSELSGIGYTF. DNA for the CDR3: TGTGCCAGCAGTGAATTGTCGGGGATTGGCTACACCTTC.

This chain uses TRBV15 with TRBJ2-7; perhaps TRBD2 as D (6 bases). Germline CDR1 is LNHNV and CDR2 is YYDKDF (reference sequence). The V gene lost 5 bases and the J gene lost 5 bases, with 16 bases spanning the gap. The CDR3 runs 14 residues. The CDR3 protein is CATSPIWGDHEQYF. For the CDR3, the DNA is TGTGCCACCAGCCCGATCTGGGGGGACCACGAGCAGTACTTC. The variable domain in full, completed from reference TRBV15 and TRBJ2-7, reads DAMVIQNPRYQVTQFGKPVTLSCSQTLNHNVMYWYQQKSSQAPKLLFHYYDKDFNNEADTPDNFQSRRPNTSFCFLDIRSPGLGDTAMYLCATSPIWGDHEQYFGPGTRLTVT.

The chain links TRBV4-1 to TRBJ2-7; TRBD1 is a possible D gene (5 bases). Germline values: CDR1 MGHRA, CDR2 YSYEKL. Trimming stripped 0 bases from V and 7 bases from J, with 13 bases between. The CDR3 sequence is 14 residues long. The DNA for the CDR3 is TGCGCCAGCAGCCAAGATTCCAGGGTTGAAGAGCAGTACTTC. This sequence encodes CASSQDSRVEEQYF.

The V and J genes are TRBV7-9 and TRBJ2-7; TRBD1 aligns across 9 bases. CDR3 size: 14 residues. Germline-derived CDR1 and CDR2 are SEHNR and FQNEAQ (reference sequence). Trimming took 3 bases from V and 5 from J; bases not matched to a gene: 5. In DNA, the CDR3 is TGTGCCAGCAGCTTCACAGGGGGCACACACGAGCAGTACTTC. Amino acid sequence: CASSFTGGTHEQYF.